This TCR beta chain was documented in a study of T cells after yellow fever vaccination (dated by TCRdb to between 2018 and 2020). About the full investigation: The SMART-Seq v4 Ultra Low Input RNA kit was used to prepare libraries from fractions with low cell numbers. To follow T-cell clones before and after both primary and booster YFV17D yellow fever vaccination, bulk TCR alpha and beta repertoires underwent longitudinal sequencing. Two healthy male donors, one aged 18 to 30 and one aged 30 to 40 years, made up the cohort. Bulk PBMC replicates and cell subsets were isolated from blood drawn at multiple timepoints before and after both primary and secondary immunization. General findings and caveats noted by the study authors: The secondary T-cell response was found to be weaker but faster than the primary response, with a peak reached on day 5 rather than on day 15. The study included only a couple of donors, which limits how far the findings can be generalized. A small share of clonotypes occurred in both CD4 and CD8 compartments, likely arising from convergent recombination. Because abundant contaminating clonotypes from the bulk population could be contained in FACS-sorted repertoires, computational filtering was required. After the booster, most clones that had expanded after primary vaccination were detected again (around 96% of CD4 and 88% of CD8), suggesting broad maintenance of memory.

This clonotype was detected only a few times. Its cognate antigen has yet to be identified. Per-nucleotide qualities are absent, and no much larger clonotype sits a single base away. The listed sequencing device is Illumina NovaSeq 6000. Synthesis of TCR cDNA relied on 5'RACE template switching, a step that introduced a universal primer site along with unique molecular identifiers. cDNA synthesis was primed from both the TCR alpha and TCR beta constant segments. Library amplification used two PCR steps, and the second PCR step added sample barcodes and sequencing adapters. Sequencing of the libraries was done on either Illumina HiSeq 2500 (2x100 bp) or NovaSeq (2x150 bp). As for how the authors treated the data: Reads were demultiplexed and collapsed into UMI consensus sequences with MIGEC, and V(D)J alignment was performed with MiXCR. Vaccine-responding clonotypes were identified with edgeR using replicate PBMC samples, with FDR below 0.01 and a log2 fold change above 5 up to day 15 being required. Each bulk clonotype received a CD4 or CD8 identity based on whether the sequenced CD4 or CD8 repertoire contained that clonotype at higher abundance. In TCRdb, the public reads were trimmed at Q25 with fastp and aligned with MiXCR, with productive beta chains retained. CDR3 protein sequences are deduplicated, and each keeps its most common genes and DNA. The V and J calls and clone size come from TCRdb's table, not from the authors' own analysis. The sample table lists a few hundred thousand distinct CDR3 sequences, about 5.2% of them with a count of one. The biggest ten clones account for roughly 3.3% of the sample.

The sample's treatment or condition label, decoded: live attenuated yellow fever vaccine strain. PBMCs were isolated from peripheral blood using a standard Ficoll-Paque protocol. Dynabeads CD4 and CD8 positive selection kits were used to isolate the CD4 and CD8 T-cell fractions. RNA was extracted with TriZol from bulk PBMCs, CD4 and CD8 fractions, and dextramer-positive and dextramer-negative fractions. This TCR was sampled from a man younger than 35 who received the YFV17D yellow fever vaccine. Sequenced material: CD4+ T cells sorted from PBMCs, taken on the day of the yellow fever booster vaccination.

The bases are TGTGCCAGCACCTTAGGGGGGACCCAGTACTTC. This encodes CASTLGGTQYF. The rearrangement combines TRBV12-3 or TRBV12-4 with TRBJ2-5, with TRBD1 tentatively as D gene (6 bases match). There are 11 amino acids in the CDR3, from cysteine to phenylalanine inclusive. Kept here is only the CDR3 DNA, which spans 33 bases and is read in frame from base 1. The junction shows trimming of 7 bases on V and 7 bases on J, plus 10 bases between the germline ends.